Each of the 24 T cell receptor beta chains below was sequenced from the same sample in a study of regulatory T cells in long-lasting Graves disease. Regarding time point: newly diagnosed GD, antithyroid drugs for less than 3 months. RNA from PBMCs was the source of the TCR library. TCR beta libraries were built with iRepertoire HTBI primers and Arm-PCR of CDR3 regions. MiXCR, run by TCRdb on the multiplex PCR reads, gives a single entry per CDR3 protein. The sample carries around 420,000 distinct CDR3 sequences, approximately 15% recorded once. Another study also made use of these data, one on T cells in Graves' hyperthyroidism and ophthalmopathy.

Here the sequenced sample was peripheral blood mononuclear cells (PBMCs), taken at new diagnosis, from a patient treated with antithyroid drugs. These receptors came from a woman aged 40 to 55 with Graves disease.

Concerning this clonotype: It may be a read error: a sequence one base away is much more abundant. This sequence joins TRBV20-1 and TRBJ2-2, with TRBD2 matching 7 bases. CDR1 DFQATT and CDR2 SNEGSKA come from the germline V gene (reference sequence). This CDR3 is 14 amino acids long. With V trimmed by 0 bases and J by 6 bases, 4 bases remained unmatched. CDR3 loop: CSARDWGGAGELFF. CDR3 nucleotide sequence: TGCAGTGCTAGAGATTGGGGGGGAGCCGGGGAGCTGTTTTTT.

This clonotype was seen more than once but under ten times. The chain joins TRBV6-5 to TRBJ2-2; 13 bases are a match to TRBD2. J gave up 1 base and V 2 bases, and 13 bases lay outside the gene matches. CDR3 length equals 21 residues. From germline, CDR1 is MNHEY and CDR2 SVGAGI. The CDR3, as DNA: TGTGCCAGCAGTTACACCGGGGAAAGGGGACTAGCGGGACTGAACACCGGGGAGCTGTTTTTT. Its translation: CASSYTGERGLAGLNTGELFF.

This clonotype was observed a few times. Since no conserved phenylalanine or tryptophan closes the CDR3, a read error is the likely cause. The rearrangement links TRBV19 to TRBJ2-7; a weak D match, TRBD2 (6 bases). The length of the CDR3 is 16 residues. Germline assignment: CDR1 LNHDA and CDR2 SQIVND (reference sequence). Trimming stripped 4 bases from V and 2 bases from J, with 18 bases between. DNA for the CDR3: TGTGCCAGTAGTACGGCGGGACGCTTCAAACCCTACGAGCAGTACCTC. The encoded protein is CASSTAGRFKPYEQYL.

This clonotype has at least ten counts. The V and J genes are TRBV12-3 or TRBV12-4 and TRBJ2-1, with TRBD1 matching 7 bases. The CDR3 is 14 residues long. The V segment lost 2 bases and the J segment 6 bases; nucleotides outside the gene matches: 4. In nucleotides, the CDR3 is TGTGCCAGCAGTTTACCCCCAGGGGGCAATGAGCAGTTCTTC. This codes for CASSLPPGGNEQFF.

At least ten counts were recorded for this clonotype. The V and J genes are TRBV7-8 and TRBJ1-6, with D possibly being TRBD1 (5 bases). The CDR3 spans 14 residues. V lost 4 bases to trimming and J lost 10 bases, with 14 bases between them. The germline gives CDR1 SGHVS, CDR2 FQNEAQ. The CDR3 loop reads CASSWGPMGSPLHF. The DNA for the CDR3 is TGTGCCAGCAGCTGGGGCCCAATGGGGTCACCCCTCCACTTT. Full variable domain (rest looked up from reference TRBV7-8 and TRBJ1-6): GAGVSQSPRYKVAKRGQDVALRCDPISGHVSLFWYQQALGQGPEFLTYFQNEAQLDKSGLPSDRFFAERPEGSVSTLKIQRTQQEDSAVYLCASSWGPMGSPLHFGNGTRLTVT.

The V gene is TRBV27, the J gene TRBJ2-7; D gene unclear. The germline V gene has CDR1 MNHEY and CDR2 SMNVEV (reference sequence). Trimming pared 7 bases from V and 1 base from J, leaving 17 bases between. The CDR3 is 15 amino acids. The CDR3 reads CASTERWDRSYEQYF. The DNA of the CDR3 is TGTGCCAGCACCGAGAGGTGGGATAGGTCCTACGAGCAGTACTTC.

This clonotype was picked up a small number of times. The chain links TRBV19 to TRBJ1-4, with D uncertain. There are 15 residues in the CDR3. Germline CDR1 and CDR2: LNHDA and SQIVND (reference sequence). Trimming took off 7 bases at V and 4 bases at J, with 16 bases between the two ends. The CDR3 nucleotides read TGTGCCAGTAATTGGGCAGCGGGGAGTAATGAAAAACTGTTTTTT. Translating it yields CASNWAAGSNEKLFF.

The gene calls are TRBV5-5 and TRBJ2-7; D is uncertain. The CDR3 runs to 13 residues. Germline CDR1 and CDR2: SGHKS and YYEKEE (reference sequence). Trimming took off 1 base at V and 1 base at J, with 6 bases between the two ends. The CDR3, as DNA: TGTGCCAGCAGCTTGTCGCAATCCTACGAGCAGTACTTC. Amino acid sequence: CASSLSQSYEQYF. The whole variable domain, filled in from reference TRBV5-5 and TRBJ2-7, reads DAGVTQSPTHLIKTRGQQVTLRCSPISGHKSVSWYQQVLGQGPQFIFQYYEKEERGRGNFPDRFSARQFPNYSSELNVNALLLGDSALYLCASSLSQSYEQYFGPGTRLTVT.

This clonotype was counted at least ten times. CDR3 residues: CASSELRVSTDTQYF. The CDR3 DNA is TGTGCCAGCAGTGAACTCAGGGTTAGCACAGATACGCAGTATTTT. This chain links TRBV6-1 with TRBJ2-3; maybe TRBD1 (5 bases). The germline CDR1 and CDR2 sequences are MNHNS and SASEGT. V was clipped by 2 bases and J by 0 bases, with 9 bases between them. The CDR3 spans 15 residues.

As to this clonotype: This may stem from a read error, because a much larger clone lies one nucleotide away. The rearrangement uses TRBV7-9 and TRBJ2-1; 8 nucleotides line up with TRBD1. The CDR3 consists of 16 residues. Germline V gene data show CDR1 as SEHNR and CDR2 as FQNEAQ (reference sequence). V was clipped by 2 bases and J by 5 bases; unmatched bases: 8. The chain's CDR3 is CASSLRRAGGHNEQFF. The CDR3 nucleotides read TGTGCCAGCAGCTTACGACGGGCAGGGGGCCACAATGAGCAGTTCTTC.

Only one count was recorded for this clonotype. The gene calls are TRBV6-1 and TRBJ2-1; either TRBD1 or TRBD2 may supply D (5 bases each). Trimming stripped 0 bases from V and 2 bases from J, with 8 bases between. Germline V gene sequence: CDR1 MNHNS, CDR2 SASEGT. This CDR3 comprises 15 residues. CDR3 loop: CASSEAGTTYNEQFF. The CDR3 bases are TGTGCCAGCAGTGAAGCTGGGACGACCTACAATGAGCAGTTCTTC.

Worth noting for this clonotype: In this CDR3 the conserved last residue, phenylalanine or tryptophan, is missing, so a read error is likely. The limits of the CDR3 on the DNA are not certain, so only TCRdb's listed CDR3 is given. The chain's CDR3 is CASSLGDRGRTSS. The gene calls are TRBV5-5 and TRBJ2-3; the table gives TRBD1 as D, unverified against the DNA. The CDR3 numbers 13 amino acids, ends counted. Per germline, CDR1 SGHKS and CDR2 YYEKEE (reference sequence).

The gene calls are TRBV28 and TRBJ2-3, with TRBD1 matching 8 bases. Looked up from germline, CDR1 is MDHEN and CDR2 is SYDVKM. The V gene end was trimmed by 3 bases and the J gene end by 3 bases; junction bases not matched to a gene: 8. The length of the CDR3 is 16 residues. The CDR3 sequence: CASSFRGRDVTDTQYF. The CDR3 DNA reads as TGTGCCAGCAGTTTCAGGGGGCGGGACGTGACAGATACGCAGTATTTT.

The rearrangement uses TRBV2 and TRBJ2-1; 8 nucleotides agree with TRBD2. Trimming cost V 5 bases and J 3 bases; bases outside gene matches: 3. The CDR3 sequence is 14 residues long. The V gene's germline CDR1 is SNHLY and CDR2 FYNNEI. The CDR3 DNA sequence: TGTGCCAGCAGTTTAGCGGGGCTCTACAATGAGCAGTTCTTC. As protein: CASSLAGLYNEQFF. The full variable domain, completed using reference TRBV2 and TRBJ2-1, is EPEVTQTPSHQVTQMGQEVILRCVPISNHLYFYWYRQILGQKVEFLVSFYNNEISEKSEIFDDQFSVERPDGSNFTLKIRSTKLEDSAMYFCASSLAGLYNEQFFGPGTRLTVL.

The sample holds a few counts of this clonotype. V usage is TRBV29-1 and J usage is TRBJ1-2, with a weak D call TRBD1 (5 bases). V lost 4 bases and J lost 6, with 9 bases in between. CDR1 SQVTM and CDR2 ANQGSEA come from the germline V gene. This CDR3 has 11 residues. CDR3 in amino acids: CSVGGPDGYTF. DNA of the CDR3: TGCAGCGTTGGGGGACCGGATGGCTACACCTTC.

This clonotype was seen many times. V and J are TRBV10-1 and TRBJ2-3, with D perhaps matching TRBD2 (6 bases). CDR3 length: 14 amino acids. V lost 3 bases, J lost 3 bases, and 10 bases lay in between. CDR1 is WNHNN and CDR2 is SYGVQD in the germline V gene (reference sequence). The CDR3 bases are TGCGCCAGCAGTGAATCTGGGGGGACAGATACGCAGTATTTT. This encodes CASSESGGTDTQYF.

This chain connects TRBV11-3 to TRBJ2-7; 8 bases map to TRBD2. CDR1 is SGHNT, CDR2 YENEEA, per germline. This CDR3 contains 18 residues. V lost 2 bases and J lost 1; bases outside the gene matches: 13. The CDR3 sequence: CASSLWDGRASTSYEQYF. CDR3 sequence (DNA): TGTGCCAGCAGCTTATGGGACGGGAGGGCCTCAACTTCCTACGAGCAGTACTTC.

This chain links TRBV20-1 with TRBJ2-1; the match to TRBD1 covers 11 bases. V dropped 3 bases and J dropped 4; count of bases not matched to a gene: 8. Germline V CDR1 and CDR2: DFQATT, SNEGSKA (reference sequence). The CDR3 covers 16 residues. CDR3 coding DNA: TGCAGTGCTAGCAGCGGACAGGGGGCGTCGTACAATGAGCAGTTCTTC. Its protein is CSASSGQGASYNEQFF.

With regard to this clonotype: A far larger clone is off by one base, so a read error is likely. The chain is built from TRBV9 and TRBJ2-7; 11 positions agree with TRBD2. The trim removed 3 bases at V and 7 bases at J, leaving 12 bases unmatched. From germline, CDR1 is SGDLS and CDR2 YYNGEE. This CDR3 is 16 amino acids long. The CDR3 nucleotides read TGTGCCAGCAGCGCCTCAAGCGTAGCGGGAGGGGGTGAGCAGTACTTC. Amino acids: CASSASSVAGGGEQYF.

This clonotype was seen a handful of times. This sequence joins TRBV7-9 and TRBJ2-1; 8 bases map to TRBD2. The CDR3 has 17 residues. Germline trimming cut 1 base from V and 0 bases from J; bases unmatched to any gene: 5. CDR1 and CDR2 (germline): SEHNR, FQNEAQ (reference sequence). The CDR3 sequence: CASSLVVGTSSYNEQFF. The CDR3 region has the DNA TGTGCCAGCAGCTTAGTGGTTGGGACTAGCTCCTACAATGAGCAGTTCTTC.

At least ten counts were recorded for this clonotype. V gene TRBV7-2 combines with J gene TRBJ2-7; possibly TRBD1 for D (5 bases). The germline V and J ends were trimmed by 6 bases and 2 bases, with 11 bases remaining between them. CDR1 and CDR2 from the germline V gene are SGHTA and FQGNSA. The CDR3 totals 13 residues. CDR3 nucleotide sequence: TGTGCCAGCAGATTTGACAGTACCTACGAGCAGTACTTC. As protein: CASRFDSTYEQYF.

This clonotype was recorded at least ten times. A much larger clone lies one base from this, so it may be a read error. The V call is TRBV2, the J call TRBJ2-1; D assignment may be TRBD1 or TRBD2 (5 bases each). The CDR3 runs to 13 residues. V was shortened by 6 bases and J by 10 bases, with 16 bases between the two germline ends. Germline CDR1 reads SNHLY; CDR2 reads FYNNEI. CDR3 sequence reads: CASSRSPGTEQFF. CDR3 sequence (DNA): TGTGCCAGCAGCAGAAGCCCGGGGACGGAGCAGTTCTTC.

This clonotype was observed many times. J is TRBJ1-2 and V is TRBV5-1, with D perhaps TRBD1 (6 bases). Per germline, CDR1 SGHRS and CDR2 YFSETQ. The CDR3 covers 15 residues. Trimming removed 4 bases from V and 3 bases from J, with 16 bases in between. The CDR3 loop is CASSTQPGQDYGYTF. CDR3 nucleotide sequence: TGCGCCAGCAGCACCCAGCCGGGACAAGACTATGGCTACACCTTC.

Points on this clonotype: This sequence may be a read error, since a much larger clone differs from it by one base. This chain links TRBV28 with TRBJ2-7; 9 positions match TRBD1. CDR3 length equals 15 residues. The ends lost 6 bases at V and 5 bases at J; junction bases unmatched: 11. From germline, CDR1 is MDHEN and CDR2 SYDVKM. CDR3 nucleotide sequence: TGTGCCAGCAGCCCTATAACAGGGGGCCCCCACGAGCAGTACTTC. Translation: CASSPITGGPHEQYF.